This entry is about one TCR beta chain. This record comes from a study of T cells in Graves' hyperthyroidism and ophthalmopathy. For the study at large: Initial diagnosis, before any treatment, was when peripheral blood was collected.

It was RNA transcripts that yielded the amplified TCR beta CDR3 regions. A set of HTBI primers served as the primers for a first-round RT-PCR of the TCR CDR3. TCRdb processed the multiplex PCR reads anew with MiXCR; each CDR3 protein has one entry. This table has about 640,000 distinct CDR3 sequences, around 20% appearing once. In germline, CDR1 is GTSNPN, CDR2 SVGIG (reference sequence). This CDR3 is built from 12 residues. V was shortened by 0 bases and J by 8 bases, with 8 bases between the two germline ends. The origin of this receptor is a man aged 30 to 39 with Graves' ophthalmopathy. What was sequenced was blood. This chain uses TRBV30 with TRBJ1-5; D is possibly TRBD1 (5 bases). Written as DNA, the CDR3 is TGTGCCTGGAGTGTAAAACAGGAGCCCCAGCATTTT. Translation: CAWSVKQEPQHF.